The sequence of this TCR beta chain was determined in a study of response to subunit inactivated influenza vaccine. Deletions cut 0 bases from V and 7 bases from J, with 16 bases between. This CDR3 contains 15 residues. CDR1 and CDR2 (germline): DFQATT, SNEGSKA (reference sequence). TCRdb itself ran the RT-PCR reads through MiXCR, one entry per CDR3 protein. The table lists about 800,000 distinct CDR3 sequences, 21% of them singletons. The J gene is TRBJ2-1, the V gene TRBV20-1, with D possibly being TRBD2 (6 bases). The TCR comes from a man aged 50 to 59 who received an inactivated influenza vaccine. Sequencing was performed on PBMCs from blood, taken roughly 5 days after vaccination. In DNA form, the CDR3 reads TGCAGTGCTAGAGATGTTCTAGCGTCATGGAATGAGCAGTTCTTC. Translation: CSARDVLASWNEQFF.